The 5 T cell receptor beta chains below come from one sample, sequenced in a study of cytomegalovirus exposure and HLA in healthy donors (dated by TCRdb to the late 2010s). Libraries were prepared through the immunoSEQ multiplex PCR assay. For the multiplex PCR, a mixture combining 60 forward primers for TCR Vbeta segments and 13 reverse primers for TCR Jbeta segments was used. TCRdb stores this immuneACCESS table with in-frame sequences only. Part of the clones is absent; in the studies checked, under half of the shortfall reflects unresolved V genes, and no reason is known for the rest. In all, the sample holds some 210,000 clones, and over 75% of those were seen once. Roughly 10% of the sample is taken by the ten largest. Input material: PBMCs. These receptors all stem from a woman in her forties or fifties in good health and CMV-seropositive.

V usage is TRBV5-1 and J usage is TRBJ2-3; 9 bases line up with TRBD2. The CDR3 is 21 amino acids. Germline V gene sequence: CDR1 SGHRS, CDR2 YFSETQ. Trimming removed 2 bases from V and 4 bases from J; junction bases left unmatched: 23. DNA of the CDR3: TGCGCCAGCAGCTTCCCAGCGGGGGGCCCCGGCCGTCTCCTACTGCCAGATACGCAGTATTTT. Amino acids: CASSFPAGGPGRLLLPDTQYF.

The V and J genes are TRBV7-6 and TRBJ2-1; 15 bases line up with TRBD2. V lost 5 bases, J lost 15 bases, and 11 bases stayed unmatched. Germline CDR1 and CDR2: SGHVS and FNYEAQ. The CDR3 spans 15 residues. The CDR3 is CASSLWTSGGDQAFF. CDR3 coding DNA: TGTGCCAGCAGCCTGTGGACTAGCGGGGGGGATCAGGCGTTCTTC.

As for this clone: The limits of the CDR3 on the DNA are not certain, so only TCRdb's listed CDR3 is given. This chain connects TRBV9 to TRBJ2-1; the table names TRBD2, a call not compared with the DNA. In germline, CDR1 is SGDLS, CDR2 YYNGEE. The CDR3 spans 13 residues, counting both ends. CDR3 in amino acids: CASSVAGGSGRFF.

This clone occurred once. The chain combines TRBV15 with TRBJ1-2; D ambiguous. V lost 1 base and J 3 bases, leaving 12 bases between the germline ends. Germline-derived CDR1 and CDR2 are LNHNV and YYDKDF (reference sequence). The CDR3 contains 15 residues. CDR3 region: CATSRGGSGYYGYTF. The CDR3 DNA is TGTGCCACCAGCAGAGGCGGTTCGGGTTACTATGGCTACACCTTC.

The V and J genes are TRBV27 and TRBJ1-5, with 9 positions matching TRBD1. CDR3 size: 16 residues. Germline V gene data show CDR1 as MNHEY and CDR2 as SMNVEV (reference sequence). The V gene end was trimmed by 4 bases and the J gene end by 8 bases; junction bases not matched to a gene: 12. CDR3 bases: TGTGCCAGCAGTTCCTCCGGACAGGGGTGGGGGGAGCCCCAGCATTTT. Translation: CASSSSGQGWGEPQHF.